These 21 T cell receptor beta chains came from one sample sequenced in a study of T cells in Graves' hyperthyroidism and ophthalmopathy. TCR beta CDR3 sequences were amplified from RNA transcripts. A set of HTBI primers served as the primers for a first-round RT-PCR of the TCR CDR3. One entry per CDR3 protein results from TCRdb running MiXCR on the multiplex PCR reads. The data contain 400,000 to 500,000 distinct CDR3 sequences, about an eighth of them singletons. Sequences were obtained from blood. Source of these receptors: a young woman with Graves' hyperthyroidism.

This clonotype was seen more than once but under ten times. V is TRBV6-2 or TRBV6-3 and J is TRBJ1-1; 11 positions agree with TRBD1. CDR1 MNHEY and CDR2 SVGEGT come from the germline V gene. The trim removed 6 bases at V and 1 base at J, leaving 4 bases unmatched. This CDR3 region has 15 residues. CDR3 sequence: CASSPDRGPNTEAFF. The CDR3 DNA sequence: TGTGCCAGCAGCCCGGACAGGGGGCCGAACACTGAAGCTTTCTTT.

The rearrangement uses TRBV7-2 and TRBJ1-1, with D hard to call. V lost 3 bases and J 3 bases, leaving 14 bases between the germline ends. The CDR3 runs 15 residues. Germline loops: CDR1 SGHTA, CDR2 FQGNSA. The CDR3 DNA reads TGTGCCAGCAGCTTCATATACGGGGATCACACTGAAGCTTTCTTT. Translated, it gives CASSFIYGDHTEAFF.

The chain combines TRBV6-1 with TRBJ1-5; D may be TRBD1 (5 bases). From germline, CDR1 is MNHNS and CDR2 SASEGT. This CDR3 region has 17 residues. The V end was cut by 6 bases, the J end by 0 bases, with 18 bases between. The CDR3 region is CASSARGGVYSNQPQHF. The DNA of the CDR3 is TGTGCCAGCAGCGCTCGGGGGGGGGTTTATAGCAATCAGCCCCAGCATTTT.

V gene TRBV30 combines with J gene TRBJ1-1; a weak D match, TRBD1 (6 bases). The CDR3 length is 13 residues. Germline lookup yields CDR1 GTSNPN and CDR2 SVGIG (reference sequence). Trimming took off 1 base at V and 5 bases at J, with 11 bases between the two ends. CDR3 nucleotides: TGTGCCTGGAGTGAACAAGGGGGGACTGAAGCTTTCTTT. Translation: CAWSEQGGTEAFF.

In its sample, this clonotype was seen a few times. This chain joins TRBV3-1 and TRBJ2-3; D is perhaps TRBD2 (6 bases). The CDR3 runs 15 residues. Per the germline V gene, CDR1 is LGHDT and CDR2 is YNNKEL (reference sequence). V was cut by 1 base and J by 3 bases, with 11 bases left in between. In DNA form, the CDR3 reads TGTGCCAGCAGCCAAGGTGGCGGGGAAACAGATACGCAGTATTTT. Its translation: CASSQGGGETDTQYF.

This clonotype was observed at least ten times. This chain connects TRBV30 to TRBJ1-5; TRBD1 aligns across 8 bases. CDR1 GTSNPN and CDR2 SVGIG come from the germline V gene (reference sequence). Trimming removed 5 bases from V and 4 bases from J; junction bases left unmatched: 4. The CDR3 has 13 residues. The CDR3 DNA follows: TGTGCCTGGCAACAGGGGGGGAATCAGCCCCAGCATTTT. It specifies CAWQQGGNQPQHF.

In its sample, this clonotype was seen many times. The chain has TRBV11-2 and TRBJ2-7; 7 bases align to TRBD1. Trimming cost V 0 bases and J 7 bases; bases outside gene matches: 9. Germline V CDR1 and CDR2: SGHAT, FQNNGV. This CDR3 is built from 15 residues. The CDR3 DNA follows: TGTGCCAGCAGCTTAGAAGGGGGACAGCCCGGGGAGCAGTACTTC. It yields the protein CASSLEGGQPGEQYF.

This sequence joins TRBV7-9 and TRBJ1-1; TRBD1 is a possible D gene (6 bases). The ends were cut back, 4 bases at V and 4 bases at J, with 13 bases in the middle. The CDR3 has 14 amino acids. From germline, CDR1 is SEHNR and CDR2 FQNEAQ (reference sequence). The CDR3 loop is CASSSMGRGTEAFF. CDR3 nucleotides: TGTGCCAGCAGCTCGATGGGCAGGGGCACTGAAGCTTTCTTT.

There are many counts of this clonotype. The chain recombines TRBV12-3 or TRBV12-4 with TRBJ1-1, with 10 bases identical to TRBD1. This CDR3 has 14 amino acids. V was pared by 6 bases and J by 5 bases, with 6 bases of the junction left unmatched. The CDR3, as DNA: TGTGCCAGCAGAGCGGACAGGGGGAAAACTGAAGCTTTCTTT. Translated, it gives CASRADRGKTEAFF.

This clonotype appeared a few times. The chain is built from TRBV11-1 and TRBJ2-7; 10 bases are shared with TRBD2. The CDR3 runs 15 residues. V shed 5 bases, J shed 0 bases, and the junction held 4 bases outside the gene matches. Germline V gene lookup returns CDR1 SGHAT and CDR2 FQDESV (reference sequence). The CDR3 loop is CASSPSGSYSYEQYF. CDR3 coding DNA: TGTGCCAGCAGCCCTAGCGGGAGTTACTCCTACGAGCAGTACTTC.

In this sample, this clonotype turned up many times. CDR3 nucleotides: TGTGCCAGCAGTGAACCAGGGGGCAAGCCCCAGCATTTT. It yields the protein CASSEPGGKPQHF. This chain joins TRBV2 and TRBJ1-5, with 8 bases lining up with TRBD1. The CDR3 totals 13 residues. V shed 2 bases and J 8 bases; nucleotides not matched to a gene: 2. The germline V gene has CDR1 SNHLY and CDR2 FYNNEI.

This clonotype has at least ten counts. V and J are TRBV24-1 and TRBJ2-1, with TRBD2 identical over 8 bases. The CDR3 is made up of 16 amino acids. After removal of 6 bases from V and 7 bases from J, the junction contained 13 bases not matched to a gene. Per the germline V gene, CDR1 is KGHDR and CDR2 is SFDVKD. The CDR3 coding sequence is TGTGCCACCAGTCCTAGGTCGGGAGGGCCGGGGAATGAGCAGTTCTTC. Residues: CATSPRSGGPGNEQFF.

Ten or more counts support this clonotype. This rearrangement joins TRBV19 to TRBJ1-1; TRBD1 agrees at 8 bases. CDR1 and CDR2 from the germline V gene are LNHDA and SQIVND (reference sequence). The ends lost 7 bases at V and 4 bases at J; junction bases unmatched: 11. This CDR3 has 15 amino acids. CDR3 nucleotides: TGTGCCAGTACCCATAGATCAGACAGGGGCACTGAAGCTTTCTTT. Protein sequence: CASTHRSDRGTEAFF.

This clonotype was seen a handful of times. The chain employs TRBV5-1 and TRBJ2-7; 10 bases map to TRBD2. This CDR3 comprises 15 residues. CDR1 and CDR2 (germline): SGHRS, YFSETQ. The trim removed 4 bases at V and 6 bases at J, leaving 10 bases unmatched. The CDR3: CASSPTSGTPSEQYV. The CDR3 DNA reads TGCGCCAGCAGCCCAACTAGCGGGACCCCGTCCGAGCAGTACGTC.

This clonotype was observed many times. The chain carries TRBV10-2 and TRBJ1-6, with D hard to call. The V and J ends lost 5 bases and 8 bases respectively, with 4 bases between them. Per the germline V gene, CDR1 is WSHSY and CDR2 is SAAADI. CDR3 size: 11 residues. The CDR3 DNA reads TGCGCCAGCAGTCAAGATTCACCCCTCCACTTT. As protein: CASSQDSPLHF.

This clonotype was detected ten times or more. This rearrangement joins TRBV24-1 to TRBJ1-1; D gene uncertain. Per germline, CDR1 KGHDR and CDR2 SFDVKD. The V end lost 3 bases, the J end lost 4 bases, and 8 bases lay between the germline ends. This CDR3 is built from 13 residues. The CDR3 loop reads CATSDTGGTEAFF. The DNA of the CDR3 is TGTGCCACCAGTGATACTGGTGGCACTGAAGCTTTCTTT.

The V gene is TRBV3-1, the J gene TRBJ2-1; 12 bases are shared with TRBD2. The CDR3 is made up of 19 amino acids. V lost 1 base, J lost 5 bases, and 12 bases stayed unmatched. CDR1 and CDR2 from the germline V gene are LGHDT and YNNKEL (reference sequence). CDR3 sequence reads: CASSQGLAGVVASHNEQFF. The CDR3 coding sequence is TGTGCCAGCAGCCAAGGACTAGCGGGAGTGGTAGCGTCCCACAATGAGCAGTTCTTC.

This clonotype showed up just a few times. The chain uses TRBV30 and TRBJ2-5, with TRBD2 matching over 7 bases. This CDR3 has 15 residues. Germline assignment: CDR1 GTSNPN and CDR2 SVGIG (reference sequence). Trimming removed 1 base from V and 7 bases from J; junction bases left unmatched: 12. The CDR3 loop is CAWSEVTSYSGTQYF. CDR3 in DNA: TGTGCCTGGAGTGAGGTGACTAGCTATAGTGGGACCCAGTACTTC. The full variable domain, in which reference TRBV30 and TRBJ2-5 provide the parts outside the CDR3, is SQTIHQWPATLVQPVGSPLSLECTVEGTSNPNLYWYRQAAGRGLQLLFYSVGIGQISSEVPQNLSASRPQDRQFILSSKKLLLSDSGFYLCAWSEVTSYSGTQYFGPGTRLLVL.

This clonotype came up many times. The chain recombines TRBV7-9 with TRBJ2-3; 7 bases align to TRBD2. Trimming removed 2 bases from V and 1 base from J; junction bases left unmatched: 6. This CDR3 is 16 amino acids long. Germline CDR1 is SEHNR and CDR2 is FQNEAQ (reference sequence). The CDR3 reads CASSLLGGRGTDTQYF. CDR3 nucleotides: TGTGCCAGCAGCTTATTGGGCGGGAGAGGCACAGATACGCAGTATTTT.

CDR3 nucleotide sequence: TGTGCCAGCAGCTCAATTATGGGTAGGGGGGGCTATGGCTACACCTTC. As protein: CASSSIMGRGGYGYTF. This chain connects TRBV7-2 to TRBJ1-2; D is possibly TRBD1 (6 bases). The CDR3 is made up of 16 amino acids. V lost 4 bases to trimming and J lost 4 bases, with 19 bases between them. Germline-derived CDR1 and CDR2 are SGHTA and FQGNSA.

In its sample, this clonotype was seen a few times. This sequence joins TRBV24-1 and TRBJ1-5, with D possibly TRBD1 on 6 matching bases. The CDR3 is 15 residues long. Trimming stripped 5 bases from V and 5 bases from J, with 15 bases between. Germline CDR1 and CDR2: KGHDR and SFDVKD. The CDR3 is CATSGSGAGDQPQHF. CDR3 in DNA: TGTGCCACCAGTGGCTCGGGGGCTGGGGATCAGCCCCAGCATTTT.